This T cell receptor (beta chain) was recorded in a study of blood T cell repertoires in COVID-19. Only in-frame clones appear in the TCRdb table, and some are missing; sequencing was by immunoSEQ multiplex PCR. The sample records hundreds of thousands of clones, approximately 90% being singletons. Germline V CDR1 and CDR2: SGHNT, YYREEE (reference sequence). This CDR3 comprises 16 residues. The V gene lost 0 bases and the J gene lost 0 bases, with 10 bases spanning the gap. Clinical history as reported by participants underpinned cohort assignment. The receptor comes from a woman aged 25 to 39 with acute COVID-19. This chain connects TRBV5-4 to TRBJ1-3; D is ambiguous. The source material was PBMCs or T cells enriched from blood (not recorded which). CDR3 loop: CASSLALASSGNTIYF. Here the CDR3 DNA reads TGTGCCAGCAGCTTGGCTCTGGCCAGCTCTGGAAACACCATATATTTT.